This T cell receptor beta chain came from a study of T cells in Graves' hyperthyroidism and ophthalmopathy. There are many counts of this clonotype. Unmatched junction bases numbered 11, after V lost 6 bases and J lost 11 bases. The CDR3 loop spans 13 amino acids. TCR beta CDR3 regions were amplified from RNA. The primer set for the first-round RT-PCR of the TCR CDR3 was HTBI. MiXCR was run by TCRdb on the multiplex PCR reads, yielding one entry per CDR3 protein. Among about 520,000 distinct CDR3 sequences listed, roughly 24% were seen once. This clonotype was sampled from a woman between 25 and 40 years old with Graves' ophthalmopathy. Sequencing was performed on blood. The chain combines TRBV12-3 or TRBV12-4 with TRBJ1-1, with 8 bases identical to TRBD1. The CDR3 nucleotides read TGTGCCAGCAGCCTTCGGACAGGGCAGGTGGCTTTCTTT. This sequence encodes CASSLRTGQVAFF.